Listed here are 16 T cell receptor beta chains from one sample, sequenced in a study of response to subunit inactivated influenza vaccine. TCRdb ran MiXCR on the RT-PCR reads and lists one entry per CDR3 protein. The sample includes about 570,000 distinct CDR3 sequences, 11% seen only once; the top ten take approximately 10%. These data were also filed under a second study, of T cells expressing NK-cell markers. From that report: As the method of synthesis, 5'RACE template switching with UMIs yielded TCR beta cDNA.

The sample here was PBMCs from blood, taken on the day of vaccination. Receptors originate from a man aged 50 to 60 who received an inactivated influenza vaccine.

This clonotype was seen many times. The J gene is TRBJ2-1, the V gene TRBV29-1; tentatively, D is TRBD1 (6 bases). The CDR3 is 13 residues long. The germline V gene has CDR1 SQVTM and CDR2 ANQGSEA. Between the trimmed V and J ends, which lost 8 bases and 9 bases, there was a span of 20 bases. This chain's CDR3 is CSTLPVRGGEQFF. CDR3 sequence (DNA): TGCAGCACTCTCCCCGTCCGAGGGGGTGAGCAGTTCTTC.

This clonotype was picked up many times. The genes are TRBV20-1 and TRBJ1-5; D is uncertain. Trimming took off 1 base at V and 1 base at J, with 5 bases between the two ends. Looked up from germline, CDR1 is DFQATT and CDR2 is SNEGSKA (reference sequence). CDR3 length: 13 amino acids. DNA of the CDR3: TGCAGTGCTAGAGCCGGGAGCAATCAGCCCCAGCATTTT. Translation: CSARAGSNQPQHF.

There are a few counts of this clonotype. V is TRBV25-1 and J is TRBJ1-6; D possibly corresponds to TRBD1 (6 bases). V dropped 1 base and J dropped 9 bases, with 13 bases sitting between them. The CDR3 extends over 15 amino acids. From germline, CDR1 is MGHDK and CDR2 SYGVNS. Here the CDR3 reads CASSEFGQRGSPLHF. Written as DNA, the CDR3 is TGTGCCAGCAGTGAATTTGGACAGAGGGGTTCACCCCTCCACTTT.

This clonotype was seen at least ten times. The chain uses TRBV20-1 and TRBJ2-3, with 11 bases that match TRBD2. Per the germline V gene, CDR1 is DFQATT and CDR2 is SNEGSKA (reference sequence). J lost 6 bases, V lost 6 bases, and 11 bases had no gene match. CDR3 size: 15 residues. The CDR3 coding sequence is TGCAGTGCCCTTAGACTAGCGGGGTCTGCTGATACGCAGTATTTT. Protein: CSALRLAGSADTQYF.

V and J are TRBV2 and TRBJ2-7; the D is unclear. The CDR3 covers 14 residues. V lost 0 bases to trimming and J lost 13 bases, with 19 bases between them. Germline CDR1 SNHLY, CDR2 FYNNEI. CDR3 DNA sequence: TGTGCCAGCAGTGAAGCGCTTGGGCGACTTAGCAAATACTTC. Its protein product is CASSEALGRLSKYF.

The rearrangement links TRBV27 to TRBJ1-6; D is undetermined. Germline CDR1 and CDR2: MNHEY and SMNVEV (reference sequence). Trimming removed 8 bases from V and 8 bases from J, with 7 bases in between. The CDR3 sequence is 11 residues long. CDR3 bases: TGTGCCAGCGGGAGTGATTCACCCCTCCACTTT. Its translation is CASGSDSPLHF.

The DNA for the CDR3 is TGTGCCACTTCGGGATTCTACGAGCAGTACTTC. As protein: CATSGFYEQYF. This chain links TRBV19 with TRBJ2-7, with D tentatively TRBD2 (5 bases). Germline lookup yields CDR1 LNHDA and CDR2 SQIVND (reference sequence). This CDR3 is built from 11 residues. V was shortened by 10 bases and J by 3 bases, with 10 bases between the two germline ends. The complete variable domain, with remaining parts taken from reference TRBV19 and TRBJ2-7, reads DGGITQSPKYLFRKEGQNVTLSCEQNLNHDAMYWYRQDPGQGLRLIYYSQIVNDFQKGDIAEGYSVSREKKESFPLTVTSAQKNPTAFYLCATSGFYEQYFGPGTRLTVT.

The chain's CDR3 is CASSGQGSFYGYTF. In nucleotides, the CDR3 is TGTGCCAGCAGTGGGCAGGGGAGTTTCTATGGCTACACCTTC. This sequence joins TRBV28 and TRBJ1-2, with a weak D call TRBD1 (6 bases). Germline V lookup: CDR1 MDHEN, CDR2 SYDVKM. The V end lost 5 bases, the J end lost 4 bases, and 14 bases lay between the germline ends. The CDR3 has 14 residues.

This clonotype has just a few counts. The chain combines TRBV6-5 with TRBJ2-2; D is possibly TRBD1 or TRBD2 (5 bases each). Germline CDR1 is MNHEY and CDR2 is SVGAGI. Trimming left V 2 bases short and J 4 bases short, with 11 bases between. CDR3 length equals 15 residues. The CDR3 loop is CASSYTGTGTGELFF. CDR3 bases: TGTGCCAGCAGTTACACTGGGACGGGCACCGGGGAGCTGTTTTTT.

The rearrangement joins TRBV20-1 to TRBJ2-1; 8 bases match TRBD2. Trimming took 6 bases from V and 6 from J; bases not matched to a gene: 10. This CDR3 has 14 amino acids. CDR1 and CDR2 from the germline V gene are DFQATT and SNEGSKA (reference sequence). The CDR3 DNA is TGCAGTGCCACCCCCAGCGGGGGTGTCAATGAGCAGTTCTTC. It is translated as CSATPSGGVNEQFF.

This clonotype was seen a handful of times. The CDR3 region has the DNA TGTGCCAGCAGTTTACGGCAGCGCTATGGCTACACCTTC. Protein: CASSLRQRYGYTF. The V gene is TRBV12-3 or TRBV12-4, the J gene TRBJ1-2; D is undetermined. The CDR3 is made up of 13 amino acids. The V and J ends lost 2 bases and 4 bases respectively, with 8 bases between them.

Details on this clonotype: This CDR3 fails to terminate in the conserved phenylalanine or tryptophan, so it likely reflects a read error. The chain links TRBV6-5 to TRBJ2-1; 9 positions agree with TRBD2. The germline CDR1 and CDR2 sequences are MNHEY and SVGAGI. CDR3 length equals 16 residues. Trimming at V came to 0 bases and at J to 5 bases, leaving 5 bases not matched to a gene. The CDR3 DNA reads as TGTGCCAGCAGTTACTCGGGCGTAGCGGGGGACAATGAGCAGTTCATC. Protein sequence: CASSYSGVAGDNEQFI.

This clonotype was seen a handful of times. The chain joins TRBV10-3 to TRBJ2-3; 11 bases match TRBD2. With 6 bases clipped from V and 0 bases from J, the junction kept 5 bases outside the gene matches. CDR1 is ENHRY and CDR2 is SYGVKD in the germline V gene. The length of the CDR3 is 16 residues. DNA of the CDR3: TGTGCCATCAGCTTGACTAGCGGGGCTAGCACAGATACGCAGTATTTT. Translation: CAISLTSGASTDTQYF.

This clonotype was counted many times. The gene calls are TRBV12-3 or TRBV12-4 and TRBJ2-5; 8 nucleotides match TRBD2. The V and J ends lost 3 bases and 5 bases, in that order; junction bases with no gene match: 5. The CDR3 totals 14 residues. DNA of the CDR3: TGTGCCAGCAGTTTTCGGGAGGGTGGGGAGACCCAGTACTTC. Translated, it gives CASSFREGGETQYF.

The chain is built from TRBV30 and TRBJ2-7, with 7 bases fitting TRBD2. After removal of 8 bases from V and 2 bases from J, the junction contained 12 bases not matched to a gene. Germline V gene sequence: CDR1 GTSNPN, CDR2 SVGIG (reference sequence). The CDR3 totals 14 residues. CDR3 protein: CAHRPPGGAYEQYF. CDR3 in DNA: TGTGCCCATCGACCCCCTGGGGGGGCCTACGAGCAGTACTTC.

In this sample, this clonotype turned up many times. The chain employs TRBV3-1 and TRBJ2-1; no clear D gene. V was trimmed by 2 bases and J by 9 bases, leaving 14 bases between them. CDR1 is LGHDT and CDR2 is YNNKEL in the germline V gene (reference sequence). The CDR3 runs to 14 residues. This CDR3 reads CASSQYDSLGEQFF. The DNA for the CDR3 is TGTGCCAGCAGCCAATACGACTCGCTAGGTGAGCAGTTCTTC.